These 29 T cell receptor beta chains were sequenced from one sample in a study of blood T cells in healthy people across ages (dated by TCRdb to 2014 to 2015). Libraries were built with 5' RACE. For sequencing, an Illumina HiSeq 2500 was employed. The second PCR ran for roughly 7 to 12 cycles and used a J-beta primer mix along with a sample-barcoded 5' primer. TCRdb reran the public reads through fastp at Q25 and MiXCR, keeping productive beta chains. Rows are combined by CDR3 protein, so each entry shows the most common genes and DNA. The sample contains 650,000 to 700,000 distinct CDR3 sequences, approximately 52% of them found a single time. The ten largest clones capture about 14% of the sample. What was sequenced was blood. The receptor source for this set is an elderly woman in good health.

This clonotype was found a few times. This chain links TRBV12-3 or TRBV12-4 with TRBJ2-1; possible D gene TRBD1, 5 bases. CDR3 length: 15 amino acids. V lost 6 bases to trimming and J lost 3 bases, with 15 bases between them. The DNA for the CDR3 is TGTGCCAGCAGGCCCCGGTGGGGCAACTACAATGAGCAGTTCTTC. This gives the protein CASRPRWGNYNEQFF.

The chain carries TRBV29-1 and TRBJ2-1; weak D call: TRBD1 (6 bases). Per germline, CDR1 SQVTM and CDR2 ANQGSEA. Trimming took 1 base from V and 8 from J, leaving 18 bases between them. The CDR3 loop spans 15 amino acids. CDR3 sequence (DNA): TGCAGCGTTGAAGCGGGACACCCAGTCCCCGATGAGCAGTTCTTC. It translates to CSVEAGHPVPDEQFF.

This clonotype was counted at least ten times. This chain uses TRBV5-1 with TRBJ2-1; no clear D gene. The CDR3 is 15 residues long. Trimming took 3 bases from V and 5 from J, leaving 15 bases between them. Germline lookup yields CDR1 SGHRS and CDR2 YFSETQ. As DNA, the CDR3 is TGCGCCAGCAGCTCGCTAGTCGGACGGGACAATGAGCAGTTCTTC. Translating gives CASSSLVGRDNEQFF.

The chain employs TRBV20-1 and TRBJ2-7, with D perhaps TRBD2 (6 bases). This CDR3 is built from 16 residues. Germline V CDR1 and CDR2: DFQATT, SNEGSKA (reference sequence). V was pared by 4 bases and J by 0 bases, with 19 bases between. The CDR3 is CSAKDVGTSSSYEQYF. Written as DNA, the CDR3 is TGCAGTGCTAAAGATGTGGGGACTTCTAGCTCCTACGAGCAGTACTTC.

This clonotype was counted at least ten times. The V and J genes are TRBV12-3 or TRBV12-4 and TRBJ1-5; no definite D call. V shed 5 bases and J shed 5 bases, with 13 bases lying between them. This CDR3 comprises 14 residues. The CDR3 nucleotides read TGTGCCAGCAGTCCTAACCCGGGCCATCAGCCCCAGCATTTT. It yields the protein CASSPNPGHQPQHF.

The V gene is TRBV12-3 or TRBV12-4, the J gene TRBJ1-1; 7 bases are a match to TRBD1. This CDR3 is 15 amino acids long. The J segment lost 4 bases and the V segment lost 5 bases, leaving 10 bases of the junction unmatched. The CDR3 is CASSPDNYRGTEAFF. For the CDR3, the DNA is TGTGCCAGCAGTCCGGATAATTACAGGGGCACTGAAGCTTTCTTT.

The count of this clonotype is one. A much more abundant neighbour one base away suggests this may be a read error. CDR3 coding DNA: TGCAGTGCTAGAGAGGGACGGCCGGGACAGGGGGCTTACACCTTC. This codes for CSAREGRPGQGAYTF. This sequence joins TRBV20-1 and TRBJ1-2, with 12 nucleotides matching TRBD1. V shed 0 bases and J 11 bases; nucleotides not matched to a gene: 10. Germline V gene lookup returns CDR1 DFQATT and CDR2 SNEGSKA (reference sequence). The CDR3 is made up of 15 amino acids.

V and J are TRBV5-8 and TRBJ2-4, with 7 bases aligning to TRBD1. The CDR3 consists of 13 residues. Germline V gene sequence: CDR1 SGHTS, CDR2 YDEGEE. Unmatched junction bases numbered 4, after V lost 5 bases and J lost 5 bases. CDR3 bases: TGTGCCAGCAGACAAACAGGGGAAAACATTCAGTACTTC. This gives the protein CASRQTGENIQYF. The whole variable domain, filled in from reference TRBV5-8 and TRBJ2-4, reads EAGVTQSPTHLIKTRGQQATLRCSPISGHTSVYWYQQALGLGLQFLLWYDEGEERNRGNFPPRFSGRQFPNYSSELNVNALELEDSALYLCASRQTGENIQYFGAGTRLSVL.

J is TRBJ1-2 and V is TRBV14, with TRBD1 matching 9 bases. Germline V gives CDR1 SGHDN, CDR2 FVKESK. The CDR3 is made up of 16 amino acids. Trimming cost V 3 bases and J 1 base; bases outside gene matches: 6. CDR3 sequence (DNA): TGTGCCAGCAGCCACTTCCCGGGACAGGGTAACTATGGCTACACCTTC. Protein: CASSHFPGQGNYGYTF.

The chain carries TRBV28 and TRBJ2-5; TRBD2 aligns across 15 bases. The J call is in doubt because the DNA end fits TRBJ2-7 better. The germline V gene encodes CDR1 MDHEN and CDR2 SYDVKM. This CDR3 has 15 residues. CDR3 DNA: TGTGCCAGCAGTTCCGGGACTAGCGGGAGGACCGAGCAGTACTTC. This translates into CASSSGTSGRTEQYF.

In DNA form, the CDR3 reads TGTGCCAGCAGTAGGGGACCTTCCGGTGAGCAGTTCTTC. It codes for CASSRGPSGEQFF. V usage is TRBV27 and J usage is TRBJ2-1, with D tentatively TRBD1 or TRBD2 (5 bases each). V was pared by 5 bases and J by 9 bases, with 14 bases between. CDR1 MNHEY and CDR2 SMNVEV come from the germline V gene (reference sequence). The CDR3 sequence is 13 residues long.

This clonotype is medium-sized (0.01 to 0.1%) in the sample. CDR3 residues: CASISGTEHVNEQFF. The CDR3 DNA follows: TGTGCCAGCATCTCCGGGACAGAACACGTCAATGAGCAGTTCTTC. The chain has TRBV28 and TRBJ2-1, with TRBD1 matching 7 bases. V shed 7 bases and J 6 bases; nucleotides not matched to a gene: 12. Germline V gives CDR1 MDHEN, CDR2 SYDVKM. The CDR3 contains 15 residues.

This rearrangement joins TRBV6-2 or TRBV6-3 to TRBJ2-5; 10 bases line up with TRBD2. Germline assignment: CDR1 MNHEY and CDR2 SVGEGT. The CDR3 is made up of 16 amino acids. Trimming at V came to 6 bases and at J to 2 bases, leaving 9 bases not matched to a gene. CDR3 sequence: CASREGTSVRQETQYF. DNA of the CDR3: TGTGCCAGCAGGGAAGGGACTAGCGTTCGGCAAGAGACCCAGTACTTC.

A remark on this clonotype: One junction end disagrees with the germline gene, perhaps due to a read error. In DNA form, the CDR3 reads TGTGCCAACAGCAACGGGGAGGGGGCCTACAATGAGCAGTTCTTC. This gives the protein CANSNGEGAYNEQFF. The chain joins TRBV4-2 to TRBJ2-1; tentatively, D is TRBD2 (7 bases). The CDR3 totals 15 residues. Germline CDR1 LGHNA, CDR2 YNFKEQ.

The CDR3 region has the DNA TGTGCCAGCAGTTTAAAGTGGGGGACAGGCATCACCTACGAGCAGTACTTC. This sequence encodes CASSLKWGTGITYEQYF. This chain uses TRBV27 with TRBJ2-7, with 8 bases fitting TRBD1. The CDR3 spans 17 residues. V shed 2 bases, J shed 2 bases, and the junction held 11 bases outside the gene matches. Looked up from germline, CDR1 is MNHEY and CDR2 is SMNVEV (reference sequence).

This clonotype was detected only once. The genes are TRBV15 and TRBJ2-7; TRBD1 is a possible D gene (6 bases). Germline CDR1 and CDR2: LNHNV and YYDKDF (reference sequence). V lost 1 base and J 0 bases, leaving 13 bases between the germline ends. The CDR3 loop spans 16 amino acids. This chain's CDR3 is CATSRAMTGSSYEQYF. The CDR3 DNA follows: TGTGCCACCAGCAGAGCCATGACAGGCAGCTCCTACGAGCAGTACTTC.

This clonotype occurred once. V gene TRBV11-2 combines with J gene TRBJ2-2, with 9 positions matching TRBD2. The J segment lost 2 bases and the V segment lost 1 base, leaving 8 bases of the junction unmatched. Germline assignment: CDR1 SGHAT and CDR2 FQNNGV. The CDR3 is 18 residues long. In DNA form, the CDR3 reads TGTGCCAGCAGCTTAGGGCTAGCGGGACTATCTAACACCGGGGAGCTGTTTTTT. As protein: CASSLGLAGLSNTGELFF.

The V gene is TRBV3-1, the J gene TRBJ2-1; 7 bases are a match to TRBD2. Trimming took 2 bases from V and 9 from J; bases not matched to a gene: 4. The CDR3 consists of 13 residues. Per germline, CDR1 LGHDT and CDR2 YNNKEL (reference sequence). CDR3 residues: CASSQREGREQFF. The CDR3 DNA reads as TGTGCCAGCAGCCAAAGGGAGGGCCGTGAGCAGTTCTTC.

The chain carries TRBV5-1 and TRBJ2-1; D remains unclear. The better agreement between TRBJ2-7 and the DNA end casts doubt on the J call. The CDR3 length is 15 residues. Germline V lookup: CDR1 SGHRS, CDR2 YFSETQ. CDR3 protein: CASSPQVGSYNEQYF. The DNA of the CDR3 is TGCGCCAGCAGCCCGCAGGTGGGCTCCTACAATGAGCAGTACTTC.

Details on this clonotype: A much larger clone is a single base away; this may be a read error. This chain links TRBV2 with TRBJ1-2, with unresolved D. The CDR3 is made up of 13 amino acids. Per germline, CDR1 SNHLY and CDR2 FYNNEI. CDR3 in amino acids: CASNGPPNYDYTF. The CDR3 DNA sequence: TGTGCCAGCAACGGGCCCCCTAACTATGACTACACCTTC.

The genes are TRBV12-3 or TRBV12-4 and TRBJ2-4; D may correspond to TRBD1 or TRBD2 (6 bases each). The J call may be wrong; the DNA end is better matched by TRBJ2-7. This CDR3 has 12 amino acids. CDR3 sequence reads: CASSEGGYEQYF. Here the CDR3 DNA reads TGTGCCAGCTCTGAGGGGGGCTACGAGCAGTACTTC.

This clonotype was counted ten times or more. The J gene is TRBJ2-7, the V gene TRBV7-9, with 8 positions matching TRBD2. The CDR3 length is 16 residues. Germline-derived CDR1 and CDR2 are SEHNR and FQNEAQ (reference sequence). Trimming removed 0 bases from V and 6 bases from J; junction bases left unmatched: 10. This CDR3 is CASSLAVTSVQSEQYF. DNA of the CDR3: TGTGCCAGCAGCTTAGCTGTGACTAGCGTTCAGAGCGAGCAGTACTTC.

This clonotype has just a few counts. The rearrangement joins TRBV20-1 to TRBJ2-1; 8 nucleotides match TRBD2. Germline V gene lookup returns CDR1 DFQATT and CDR2 SNEGSKA (reference sequence). The length of the CDR3 is 13 residues. The V and J ends lost 5 bases and 7 bases, in that order; junction bases with no gene match: 7. CDR3 nucleotides: TGCAGTGCTGCAGGGACTAGGTCGAATGAGCAGTTCTTC. It translates to CSAAGTRSNEQFF.

This clonotype was counted only a few times. A read error may produce the germline difference seen at one junction end. The chain is built from TRBV6-1 and TRBJ1-1; D is possibly TRBD1 (5 bases). The CDR3 has 14 residues. Germline CDR1 and CDR2: MNHNS and SASEGT. CDR3 nucleotide sequence: TGTGCCAGCAATGAAGGGACCGCTAACACTGAAGCTTTCTTT. Translated: CASNEGTANTEAFF.

This clonotype was observed a few times. This chain links TRBV20-1 with TRBJ2-1, with D unresolved. CDR3 size: 12 residues. Trimming took 0 bases from V and 12 from J, leaving 12 bases between them. Germline lookup yields CDR1 DFQATT and CDR2 SNEGSKA (reference sequence). CDR3 loop: CSARDPAGSQFF. As DNA, the CDR3 is TGCAGTGCTAGAGATCCTGCTGGGTCGCAGTTCTTC.

The chain uses TRBV12-3 or TRBV12-4 and TRBJ2-3; tentatively, D is TRBD2 (6 bases). V lost 1 base, J lost 5 bases, and 16 bases lay in between. The CDR3 runs 16 residues. In DNA form, the CDR3 reads TGTGCCAGCAGTTTAGGGCGGAGGAGGGAACGAGATACGCAGTATTTT. This translates into CASSLGRRRERDTQYF.

This clonotype was counted at least ten times. The V and J genes are TRBV5-1 and TRBJ2-3; D remains ambiguous. The CDR3 spans 14 residues. Per germline, CDR1 SGHRS and CDR2 YFSETQ. Deletions cut 5 bases from V and 1 base from J, with 11 bases between. Here the CDR3 DNA reads TGCGCCAGCAGGAACCCCGGGCGCACAGATACGCAGTATTTT. This translates into CASRNPGRTDTQYF. Looking up the rest from reference TRBV5-1 and TRBJ2-3 gives the full variable domain: KAGVTQTPRYLIKTRGQQVTLSCSPISGHRSVSWYQQTPGQGLQFLFEYFSETQRNKGNFPGRFSGRQFSNSRSEMNVSTLELGDSALYLCASRNPGRTDTQYFGPGTRLTVL.

The chain combines TRBV2 with TRBJ1-4, with TRBD1 identical over 9 bases. The CDR3 is made up of 15 amino acids. V was pared by 4 bases and J by 7 bases, with 7 bases of the junction left unmatched. Germline CDR1 reads SNHLY; CDR2 reads FYNNEI. The CDR3 DNA is TGTGCCAGCAGTGTTGAGGGACAGGGTGGTGAAAAACTGTTTTTT. Its translation: CASSVEGQGGEKLFF.

This clonotype was counted only a few times. The chain is built from TRBV4-2 and TRBJ1-6, with D tentatively TRBD1 (5 bases). CDR1 is LGHNA and CDR2 is YNFKEQ in the germline V gene. Trimming left V 3 bases short and J 11 bases short, with 11 bases between. The CDR3 spans 13 residues. The CDR3 is CASSQLGDPPLHF. CDR3 sequence (DNA): TGTGCCAGCAGCCAGTTGGGGGATCCACCCCTCCACTTT.